This T cell receptor beta chain appears in the sequencing data of a study of beta chain features in type 1 diabetes. J gave up 0 bases and V 0 bases, and 3 bases lay outside the gene matches. Germline CDR1 is LNHDA and CDR2 is SQIVND (reference sequence). The CDR3 extends over 16 amino acids. Expressed TCRB transcripts were sequenced because the entire RNA isolate underwent reverse transcription. Approximately 3.5 million reads per sample were averaged for naive, central memory and regulatory samples. Measured with immunoSEQ multiplex PCR; TCRdb has only the in-frame clones, and not every one. The sample records more than 550,000 clones, over 12% being singletons. Comments on this clone: What it binds is not known.

Study observations and caveats: Shorter TCRB CDR3s, moderately but significantly so, marked every one of the four CD4+ subsets in Type 1 diabetes patients.

The TCR sequence derives from a man aged 18 to 35 with type 1 diabetes. Sequencing was done on a sample of naive CD4+ T cells from blood. The chain combines TRBV19 with TRBJ1-2, with 8 positions matching TRBD1. CDR3 sequence reads: CASSIDGTGANYGYTF. Written as DNA, the CDR3 is TGTGCCAGTAGTATAGATGGGACAGGAGCTAACTATGGCTACACCTTC.